This is a list of T cell receptor beta chains from one sample in a study of T cells in Graves' hyperthyroidism and ophthalmopathy. A single record per CDR3 protein comes from TCRdb applying MiXCR to the multiplex PCR reads. The sample lists fewer than 350,000 distinct CDR3 sequences, 15% to 20% occurring once. Source material: blood. These TCRs come from a woman between 40 and 55 years old with Graves' ophthalmopathy. The conserved cysteine and the conserved F or W are not part of the CDR3 here. The order of the fields is V gene, clone size, CDR3 protein. Clone size is not always given. Where it is, it says once, few, many or a class for expanded clones.

TRBV6-1 NA ASTPLSRGYEQY
TRBV18 many ASSQRMNTEAF
TRBV6-1 NA ASRLGQTSYEQY
TRBV27 NA ASHYQGSTQDEQY
TRBV19 few ASSMGSYEQY
TRBV19 many ASKRSSQEQY
TRBV6-5 many ASSYIAGDTGELF
TRBV6-1 many ASSQLAGGDSYEQY
TRBV19 many ASSIARVENTEAF
TRBV10-3 many AISSRDRDYEQY
TRBV13 many ASSTQGYTEAF
TRBV6-2/TRBV6-3 many ASRDTGNTGELF
TRBV30 many AWSVGASFNQPQH
TRBV19 many ASSMRQEEPWSTEAF
TRBV11-3 NA ASSSQGAGTEAF
TRBV2 many ASSEAAGSETQY
TRBV20-1 NA SAIEDTHEQY
TRBV6-1 many ASSGGTSGEETQY
TRBV11-2 many ASSLTGGKSNQPQH
TRBV18 NA ASSPPGSDYGYT
TRBV19 many ASRGSTGNTEAF
TRBV19 many ASSILGQGGQPQH
TRBV4-1 many ASSQEAGLSNQPQH
TRBV14 many ASSQLYGAGSSNEQY
TRBV4-1 many ASSHKDRGAGELF
TRBV5-6 NA ASSVGGAFSNYGYT